Given below is one T cell receptor beta chain in context. Its antigen is still unknown. The input lacks base qualities; no much larger clone sits a single base away. Patients with autoimmune disease history or receiving systemic immunosuppression were excluded from the trial. Peripheral blood for TCR sequencing was collected from all dose cohorts at baseline, on cycle 4 day 1, and on cycle 7 day 1. The samples were drawn from a first-in-human, open-label, multicenter phase I dose-escalation trial of ivuxolimab. The trial enrolled adults with locally advanced or metastatic head and neck squamous cell, hepatocellular, melanoma or renal cell carcinoma. Before TCR sequencing, CD4+ T cells and CD8+ T cells were sorted from peripheral blood as separate populations. These data belong to a study of OX40 agonist ivuxolimab in advanced cancers. With regard to the full study: Ivuxolimab was a fully human IgG2 agonistic monoclonal antibody targeting the costimulatory receptor OX40 (CD134). Intravenous ivuxolimab was administered to patients every 2 weeks at six dose levels: 0.01, 0.1, 0.3, 1.5, 3 and 10 mg/kg. Of the approximately 54 patients in dose escalation, around 19 had hepatocellular carcinoma, approximately 15 had melanoma, 9 had renal cell carcinoma and 9 had head and neck cancer. A male proportion of 82.7% and a mean age of approximately 62 years, ranging from roughly 20 to 80, were recorded for the dose-escalation cohort. Prior anti-PD-1, anti-PD-L1 or anti-CTLA-4 therapy was permitted, and checkpoint inhibitors had been received by around 40% of dose-escalation patients. Partial responses occurred in three dose-escalation patients, of whom one had hepatocellular carcinoma and two had cutaneous melanoma. Peripheral TCRbeta sequencing was intended to test whether TCR sequence diversity was altered and clonal T-cell expansion was caused by ivuxolimab. The paper covers the monotherapy dose-escalation part of the phase I ivuxolimab trial, which included N of about 50 patients. Paper-wide results and their limitations: The antigen specificity of the clonally expanded peripheral T cells was not determined. In the 0.1-3.0 mg/kg groups, partial responders were among the patients with the lowest normalized peripheral clonal expansion, particularly in CD8+ T cells. Low levels of normalized T-cell clonal expansion were also seen in some nonresponding patients. After ivuxolimab, expanded clones were on average more numerous among CD8+ T cells than among CD4+ T cells. At doses from 0.1 to 3.0 mg/kg, clonal expansion was seen in both CD4+ and CD8+ blood T cells between baseline and week 6.

Genomic DNA was isolated from the sorted cells so that the TCRbeta CDR3 region could be sequenced. The immunoSEQ Assay was used for sequencing of TCRbeta CDR3 regions. Sourced from immuneACCESS, this table was stored by TCRdb with only in-frame sequences that have V and J called. A share of the clones is absent; for the studies checked, an unresolved V gene accounts for under half, and the remainder has no known explanation. The sample has around 99,000 clones on record, less than 95% of them singletons. Approximately 1.1% of the sample lies in the top ten. As encoded in the germline V gene, CDR1 is SQVTM while CDR2 is ANQGSEA. The cysteine opens and the phenylalanine closes a CDR3 of 17 amino acids. Just the 51-base CDR3 DNA is kept, in frame starting at base 1. V is cut by 7 bases and J by 11 bases, and the space between the germline ends is 35 bases.

This TCR was recovered from an adult with an advanced solid tumor such as melanoma, head and neck, liver or kidney cancer. This chain joins TRBV29-1 to TRBJ1-1, with no confidently assigned D gene. Specimen: CD4+ or CD8+ T cells sorted from blood, collected in a trial of the OX40 agonist ivuxolimab. The DNA sequence is as follows: TGCAGCGCCGATGAAGGGAATTATTCCATGAAAAAGGAGCGGGCTTTCTTT. It codes for CSADEGNYSMKKERAFF.